Following are 29 T cell receptor beta chains from one sample sequenced in a study of shared clonotypes between healthy human individuals. Terminally differentiated effector memory CD45RA+ cells were left out of the naive CD8 fraction, which was CD45RO-negative and positively selected for CCR7. Using immunoSEQ multiplex PCR, the repertoire was profiled, and TCRdb retains in-frame clones only, with some absent. The sample holds about 580,000 clones; roughly 98% are singletons and the top ten take 0.3%. Input material: naive CD8+ T cells sorted from blood. These receptors originate from a man aged 25-45 years in good health.

This chain uses TRBV12-5 with TRBJ2-7; 7 positions agree with TRBD1. Germline CDR1 and CDR2: LGHNT and FRNRAP. The CDR3 has 18 residues. With 2 bases clipped from V and 0 bases from J, the junction kept 13 bases outside the gene matches. The DNA of the CDR3 is TGTGCTAGTGGTTTGCCCCCCGGAGGACAGGATAGCTCCTACGAGCAGTACTTC. It yields the protein CASGLPPGGQDSSYEQYF.

This chain joins TRBV10-3 and TRBJ2-7; 9 bases match TRBD2. Per the germline V gene, CDR1 is ENHRY and CDR2 is SYGVKD. There are 14 residues in the CDR3. V shed 4 bases, J shed 0 bases, and the junction held 1 base outside the gene matches. CDR3: CAISGLADSYEQYF. The CDR3 DNA is TGTGCCATCAGTGGACTAGCGGACTCCTACGAGCAGTACTTC.

The chain combines TRBV7-9 with TRBJ1-1; D unresolved. CDR3 length: 13 amino acids. The V end lost 5 bases, the J end lost 0 bases, and 7 bases lay between the germline ends. Germline V gene sequence: CDR1 SEHNR, CDR2 FQNEAQ (reference sequence). The CDR3 sequence is CASSPTMNTEAFF. The DNA for the CDR3 is TGTGCCAGCAGCCCAACTATGAACACTGAAGCTTTCTTT. Full variable domain (outside the CDR3, taken from reference TRBV7-9 and TRBJ1-1): DTGVSQNPRHKITKRGQNVTFRCDPISEHNRLYWYRQTLGQGPEFLTYFQNEAQLEKSRLLSDRFSAERPKGSFSTLEIQRTEQGDSAMYLCASSPTMNTEAFFGQGTRLTVV.

This clone occurred once. The chain couples TRBV15 to TRBJ1-2; 7 bases line up with TRBD1. V gave up 6 bases and J gave up 5 bases; unmatched junction bases: 9. From germline, CDR1 is LNHNV and CDR2 YYDKDF (reference sequence). The CDR3 is 14 amino acids. The CDR3 bases are TGTGCCACCAGGGCAGGGGGGAACTATTATGGCTACACCTTC. Protein sequence: CATRAGGNYYGYTF.

This chain links TRBV7-6 with TRBJ2-3; D not resolved. This CDR3 region has 11 residues. In germline, CDR1 is SGHVS, CDR2 FNYEAQ. Trimming took off 3 bases at V and 4 bases at J, with 2 bases between the two ends. The chain's CDR3 is CASSFADTQYF. The CDR3 DNA reads TGTGCCAGCAGCTTTGCAGATACGCAGTATTTT.

The V and J genes are TRBV25-1 and TRBJ1-5; D is perhaps TRBD1 (5 bases). Germline values: CDR1 MGHDK, CDR2 SYGVNS. The ends were cut back, 3 bases at V and 6 bases at J, with 9 bases in the middle. The CDR3 contains 13 residues. The DNA for the CDR3 is TGTGCCAGCAGTGATCAGGGAGGTCAGCCCCAGCATTTT. This codes for CASSDQGGQPQHF.

The count of this clone is one. V is TRBV9 and J is TRBJ2-5; TRBD1 or TRBD2 may be the D gene (6 bases each). Trimming stripped 0 bases from V and 4 bases from J, with 13 bases between. Germline V gene lookup returns CDR1 SGDLS and CDR2 YYNGEE. This CDR3 is 15 amino acids long. Here the CDR3 reads CASSVAQGRGETQYF. As DNA, the CDR3 is TGTGCCAGCAGCGTAGCCCAGGGGCGGGGAGAGACCCAGTACTTC.

The chain employs TRBV11-3 and TRBJ2-1; 7 bases are shared with TRBD2. Unmatched junction bases numbered 4, after V lost 3 bases and J lost 8 bases. The CDR3 has 13 residues. Germline loops: CDR1 SGHNT, CDR2 YENEEA. This CDR3 is CASSLGTTDEQFF. The CDR3 nucleotides are TGTGCCAGCAGCTTGGGGACTACCGATGAGCAGTTCTTC.

The rearrangement links TRBV9 to TRBJ2-7; 7 bases map to TRBD1. The CDR3 has 15 residues. The ends lost 0 bases at V and 5 bases at J; junction bases unmatched: 8. Germline CDR1 SGDLS, CDR2 YYNGEE. The chain's CDR3 is CASSVAGRGIDEQYF. The CDR3 DNA is TGTGCCAGCAGCGTAGCCGGCAGGGGGATCGACGAGCAGTACTTC.

Points on this clone: Other DNA sequences from this sample encode an identical CDR3 as well. The chain employs TRBV27 and TRBJ2-1, with D hard to call. CDR3 length equals 13 residues. Germline V gene lookup returns CDR1 MNHEY and CDR2 SMNVEV (reference sequence). V was trimmed by 3 bases and J by 4 bases, leaving 7 bases between them. The CDR3 sequence: CASSLGRYNEQFF. The CDR3 nucleotides are TGTGCCAGCAGTTTGGGCAGGTACAATGAGCAGTTCTTC.

As regards this clone: The identical CDR3 is also encoded by other nucleotide sequences in the sample. The V call is TRBV6-5, the J call TRBJ2-7; the D is unclear. Germline V gives CDR1 MNHEY, CDR2 SVGAGI. This CDR3 contains 13 residues. The V end was cut by 0 bases, the J end by 3 bases, with 6 bases between. CDR3 nucleotide sequence: TGTGCCAGCAGTTACTCTGGGAACTACGAGCAGTACTTC. This encodes CASSYSGNYEQYF.

The count of this clone is one. The rearrangement links TRBV11-2 to TRBJ2-7; no clear D. Trimming cost V 1 base and J 6 bases, with 13 bases left between them. The CDR3 loop spans 14 amino acids. CDR1 and CDR2 (germline): SGHAT, FQNNGV. CDR3 loop: CASSLVTWSGEQYF. DNA of the CDR3: TGTGCCAGCAGCTTAGTCACGTGGTCGGGCGAGCAGTACTTC.

Concerning this clone: Other DNA sequences in the same sample also yield this CDR3. The rearrangement uses TRBV4-1 and TRBJ1-5; D is unclear. This CDR3 comprises 13 residues. Per the germline V gene, CDR1 is MGHRA and CDR2 is YSYEKL. V gave up 1 base and J gave up 1 base, with 2 bases separating them. The CDR3 loop reads CASSQGSNQPQHF. The CDR3 DNA is TGCGCCAGCAGCCAAGGGAGCAATCAGCCCCAGCATTTT.

The rearrangement links TRBV6-1 to TRBJ1-2; 10 bases align to TRBD1. The CDR3 loop spans 13 amino acids. V trimming: 7 bases; J trimming: 5 bases; junction bases outside the gene matches: 4. The germline CDR1 and CDR2 sequences are MNHNS and SASEGT. The CDR3 nucleotides read TGTGCCAGCACGACAGGGGGCGTTTATGGCTACACCTTC. Translation: CASTTGGVYGYTF.

V and J are TRBV11-2 and TRBJ2-4; D may correspond to TRBD1 or TRBD2 (5 bases each). The CDR3 is 15 amino acids. Trimming left V 1 base short and J 8 bases short, with 15 bases between. CDR1 SGHAT and CDR2 FQNNGV come from the germline V gene. The CDR3 nucleotides are TGTGCCAGCAGCTTAGGGGCAGGGAGTCTGGACATTCAGTACTTC. Translation: CASSLGAGSLDIQYF.

The chain has TRBV20-1 and TRBJ2-3, with D unclear. The CDR3 covers 8 residues. Germline CDR1 is DFQATT and CDR2 is SNEGSKA (reference sequence). V gave up 6 bases and J gave up 6 bases, with 1 base separating them. The CDR3 DNA follows: TGCAGTGCGGATACGCAGTATTTT. Translated: CSADTQYF.

The chain recombines TRBV7-7 with TRBJ2-1; 12 bases are a match to TRBD1. CDR1 and CDR2 (germline): SSHAT, FNYEAQ (reference sequence). V lost 3 bases to trimming and J lost 7 bases; unmatched junction nucleotides: 4. The CDR3 contains 15 residues. The CDR3 nucleotides read TGTGCCAGCAGCTTGGGGACAGGGGGCCCGAATGAGCAGTTCTTC. It yields the protein CASSLGTGGPNEQFF.

This clone appeared a single time. This rearrangement joins TRBV5-1 to TRBJ2-7; no clear D gene. Germline V gene data show CDR1 as SGHRS and CDR2 as YFSETQ. Trimming removed 7 bases from V and 0 bases from J, with 8 bases in between. The CDR3 runs to 12 residues. The CDR3 protein is CASATSSYEQYF. CDR3 DNA sequence: TGCGCCAGCGCGACGAGCTCCTACGAGCAGTACTTC.

The chain recombines TRBV10-3 with TRBJ2-7, with 9 positions matching TRBD1. In germline, CDR1 is ENHRY, CDR2 SYGVKD. Trimming removed 6 bases from V and 3 bases from J; junction bases left unmatched: 0. CDR3 length equals 12 residues. DNA for the CDR3: TGTGCCATCAGGGGACAGGGCTACGAGCAGTACTTC. As protein: CAIRGQGYEQYF.

Notes on this clone: The same CDR3 is also encoded by other DNA sequences in this sample. The chain combines TRBV29-1 with TRBJ2-7; TRBD1 aligns across 8 bases. V gave up 3 bases and J gave up 4 bases; unmatched junction bases: 5. CDR1 SQVTM and CDR2 ANQGSEA come from the germline V gene. The CDR3 runs 13 residues. CDR3: CSVETGVRYEQYF. The CDR3 coding sequence is TGCAGCGTTGAGACAGGGGTGCGATACGAGCAGTACTTC.

The rearrangement joins TRBV7-9 to TRBJ1-1, with 7 bases identical to TRBD1. Losses at the gene ends were 5 bases for V and 4 bases for J; bases not matched to a gene: 7. This CDR3 is built from 14 residues. Germline values: CDR1 SEHNR, CDR2 FQNEAQ (reference sequence). Here the CDR3 DNA reads TGTGCCAGCAGCGCGCTGCAGGGGGGCACTGAAGCTTTCTTT. Amino acid sequence: CASSALQGGTEAFF.

The chain couples TRBV2 to TRBJ2-7; TRBD2 matches at 14 bases. Germline CDR1 reads SNHLY; CDR2 reads FYNNEI. The CDR3 is 19 residues long. The junction had 15 bases not matched to a gene; V was cut back by 8 bases and J by 0 bases. CDR3 region: CASALWATSGGGSSYEQYF. The CDR3 DNA sequence: TGTGCCAGCGCGCTGTGGGCGACTAGCGGGGGGGGAAGCTCCTACGAGCAGTACTTC.

V gene TRBV9 combines with J gene TRBJ2-1, with 9 bases that match TRBD2. The germline V gene has CDR1 SGDLS and CDR2 YYNGEE. CDR3 length equals 15 residues. With 3 bases clipped from V and 7 bases from J, the junction kept 8 bases outside the gene matches. CDR3 residues: CASSGLAGVANEQFF. Written as DNA, the CDR3 is TGTGCCAGCAGCGGATTAGCGGGAGTTGCGAATGAGCAGTTCTTC.

V and J are TRBV25-1 and TRBJ2-2; 8 bases fit TRBD2. Germline V gives CDR1 MGHDK, CDR2 SYGVNS. This CDR3 contains 17 residues. V gave up 2 bases and J gave up 3 bases; unmatched junction bases: 8. The CDR3 region is CASSELVAGSDTGELFF. In DNA, the CDR3 is TGTGCCAGCAGTGAACTCGTAGCGGGATCCGACACCGGGGAGCTGTTTTTT.

This clone is a singleton in its sample. The chain uses TRBV13 and TRBJ1-2; TRBD1 matches at 9 bases. This CDR3 region has 14 residues. Germline trimming cut 5 bases from V and 9 bases from J; bases unmatched to any gene: 10. CDR1 and CDR2 from the germline V gene are PRHDT and FYEKMQ (reference sequence). CDR3 amino acids: CASSEDRGRHSYTF. For the CDR3, the DNA is TGTGCCAGCAGCGAGGACAGGGGTCGTCATAGCTACACCTTC.

The V and J genes are TRBV5-1 and TRBJ1-1; D remains ambiguous. The germline V gene has CDR1 SGHRS and CDR2 YFSETQ. The CDR3 covers 13 residues. V gave up 1 base and J gave up 4 bases, with 8 bases separating them. The chain's CDR3 is CASSLKVGTEAFF. The CDR3 nucleotides are TGCGCCAGCAGCTTGAAGGTTGGCACTGAAGCTTTCTTT.

This chain joins TRBV7-9 and TRBJ2-1; 8 bases align to TRBD2. The germline gives CDR1 SEHNR, CDR2 FQNEAQ (reference sequence). The junction had 6 bases not matched to a gene; V was cut back by 9 bases and J by 2 bases. The CDR3 has 14 residues. The CDR3: CASLREGAYNEQFF. The CDR3 region has the DNA TGTGCCAGTTTACGGGAGGGGGCCTACAATGAGCAGTTCTTC.

This chain joins TRBV11-2 and TRBJ2-1; 8 nucleotides match TRBD2. The V and J ends lost 8 bases and 4 bases, in that order; junction bases with no gene match: 4. The CDR3 sequence is 13 residues long. Germline values: CDR1 SGHAT, CDR2 FQNNGV. CDR3 DNA sequence: TGTGCCAGCTTCCCTAGCGGGTACAATGAGCAGTTCTTC. It is translated as CASFPSGYNEQFF.

There are a few counts of this clone. V and J are TRBV5-4 and TRBJ1-1; perhaps TRBD1 as D (6 bases). The germline V gene has CDR1 SGHNT and CDR2 YYREEE (reference sequence). V was clipped by 4 bases and J by 0 bases, with 16 bases between them. The CDR3 runs 16 residues. DNA for the CDR3: TGTGCCAGCAGCACCCCAGGGGAGGGCCTGAACACTGAAGCTTTCTTT. It yields the protein CASSTPGEGLNTEAFF. Together with reference TRBV5-4 and TRBJ1-1, the CDR3 gives the full variable domain: ETGVTQSPTHLIKTRGQQVTLRCSSQSGHNTVSWYQQALGQGPQFIFQYYREEENGRGNFPPRFSGLQFPNYSSELNVNALELDDSALYLCASSTPGEGLNTEAFFGQGTRLTVV.